This T cell receptor beta chain was profiled in a study of response to subunit inactivated influenza vaccine. General study results and limits: After each seasonal influenza vaccination, few new T cells are recruited, the authors suggested.

This CDR3 region has 14 residues. The V gene lost 2 bases and the J gene lost 3 bases, with 11 bases spanning the gap. Germline loops: CDR1 KGHSH, CDR2 LQKENI. TCRdb recomputed calls from the RT-PCR reads with MiXCR, one row per CDR3 protein. The sample shows 500,000 to 550,000 distinct CDR3 sequences, approximately 7.6% of them seen only once. This clonotype occurred a few times. Antigen specificity is unknown. This specimen was PBMCs from blood, taken less than 30 months after vaccination. The chain carries TRBV18 and TRBJ2-7; D remains unclear. The sequence came from a man aged 50-75 years who received an inactivated influenza vaccine. The CDR3 sequence: CASSPEQTVYEQYF. CDR3 DNA sequence: TGTGCCAGCTCACCAGAACAGACCGTCTACGAGCAGTACTTC.